What follows are 9 T cell receptor beta chains derived from one specimen sequenced in a study of T cell repertoires in ileal Crohn's disease. Sequenced by immunoSEQ multiplex PCR; TCRdb stores in-frame clones only, minus some. The table has some 10,000 clones, over 65% seen once. The sample consisted of ileal tissue. These receptors originate from an adult with Crohn's disease.

The chain joins TRBV6-6 to TRBJ2-3; 8 bases line up with TRBD2. Germline CDR1 is MNHNY and CDR2 is SVGAGI (reference sequence). V was clipped by 6 bases and J by 2 bases; unmatched bases: 10. This CDR3 has 16 amino acids. The chain's CDR3 is CASSYGVAGITDTQYF. The CDR3 DNA follows: TGTGCCAGCAGCTACGGGGTAGCGGGGATCACAGATACGCAGTATTTT.

This clone was seen a single time. The chain employs TRBV2 and TRBJ2-1; weak D call: TRBD2 (5 bases). The length of the CDR3 is 14 residues. CDR1 is SNHLY, CDR2 FYNNEI, per germline. Trimming removed 9 bases from V and 12 bases from J, with 24 bases in between. Written as DNA, the CDR3 is TGTGCCAGTCGACCCAAAGCGGTGCTTGGGGTGCAGTTCTTC. As protein: CASRPKAVLGVQFF.

In this sample, this clone turned up a few times. This rearrangement joins TRBV19 to TRBJ1-5, with D uncertain. Germline values: CDR1 LNHDA, CDR2 SQIVND (reference sequence). V was clipped by 6 bases and J by 0 bases, with 9 bases between them. The CDR3 has 14 amino acids. In DNA form, the CDR3 reads TGTGCCAGTAGCGAGGATCCTAGCAATCAGCCCCAGCATTTT. It translates to CASSEDPSNQPQHF.

The rearrangement links TRBV7-3 to TRBJ1-1, with 7 bases that match TRBD1. The CDR3 spans 14 residues. Trimming at V came to 5 bases and at J to 4 bases, leaving 7 bases not matched to a gene. Germline values: CDR1 SGHTA, CDR2 FQGTGA. The CDR3 DNA is TGTGCCAGCAGCGGAGGGGGCGCAGGCACTGAAGCTTTCTTT. Residues: CASSGGGAGTEAFF.

The CDR3 DNA follows: TGTGCCAGTAGTATAAGGCCTAGCGGGAGACATGAGCAGTTCTTC. Protein: CASSIRPSGRHEQFF. The chain links TRBV19 to TRBJ2-1, with 10 positions matching TRBD2. After removal of 2 bases from V and 8 bases from J, the junction contained 6 bases not matched to a gene. This CDR3 is built from 15 residues. In germline, CDR1 is LNHDA, CDR2 SQIVND (reference sequence).

V and J are TRBV5-1 and TRBJ2-5; 9 positions match TRBD2. The CDR3 consists of 17 residues. Germline assignment: CDR1 SGHRS and CDR2 YFSETQ. With V trimmed by 0 bases and J by 3 bases, 9 bases remained unmatched. CDR3: CASSLVLSGSREETQYF. The CDR3 DNA is TGCGCCAGCAGCTTGGTCCTTAGCGGGAGTAGAGAAGAGACCCAGTACTTC.

V gene TRBV19 combines with J gene TRBJ1-4, with TRBD1 as a possible D gene (5 bases). Germline V lookup: CDR1 LNHDA, CDR2 SQIVND (reference sequence). The V end lost 4 bases, the J end lost 7 bases, and 13 bases lay between the germline ends. This CDR3 region has 14 residues. The CDR3: CASSRLGGAEKLFF. For the CDR3, the DNA is TGTGCCAGTAGTAGGCTCGGGGGAGCTGAAAAACTGTTTTTT.

CDR3 bases: TGTGCCAGTAGAAACAGGACAGGGAAGAATCGCGAGCAGTACTTC. It yields the protein CASRNRTGKNREQYF. The chain employs TRBV19 and TRBJ2-7; 8 bases are shared with TRBD1. V dropped 6 bases and J dropped 6; count of bases not matched to a gene: 13. Looked up from germline, CDR1 is LNHDA and CDR2 is SQIVND (reference sequence). This CDR3 is built from 15 residues.

This sequence joins TRBV28 and TRBJ1-2; 7 bases map to TRBD1. The junction had 4 bases not matched to a gene; V was cut back by 2 bases and J by 4 bases. Per the germline V gene, CDR1 is MDHEN and CDR2 is SYDVKM. The CDR3 runs to 14 residues. The CDR3 nucleotides are TGTGCCAGCAGTTTAACAGGGGCAGTCTATGGCTACACCTTC. Protein product: CASSLTGAVYGYTF.